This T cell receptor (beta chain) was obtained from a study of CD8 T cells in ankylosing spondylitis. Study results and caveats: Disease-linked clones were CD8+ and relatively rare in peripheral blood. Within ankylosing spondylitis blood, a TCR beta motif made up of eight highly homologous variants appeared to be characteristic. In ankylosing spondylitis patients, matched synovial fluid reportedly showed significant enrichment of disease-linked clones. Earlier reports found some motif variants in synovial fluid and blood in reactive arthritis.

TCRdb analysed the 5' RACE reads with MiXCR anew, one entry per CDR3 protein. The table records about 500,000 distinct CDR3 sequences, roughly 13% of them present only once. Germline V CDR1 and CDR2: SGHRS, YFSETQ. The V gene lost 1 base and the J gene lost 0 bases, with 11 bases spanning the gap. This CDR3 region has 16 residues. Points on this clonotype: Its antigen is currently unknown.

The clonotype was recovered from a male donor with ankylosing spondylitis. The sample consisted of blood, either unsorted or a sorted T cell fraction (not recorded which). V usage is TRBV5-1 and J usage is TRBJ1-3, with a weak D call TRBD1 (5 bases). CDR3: CASSLTGFRSGNTIYF. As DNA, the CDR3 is TGCGCCAGCAGCTTGACAGGTTTCCGCTCTGGAAACACCATATATTTT.